The clone carrying this T cell receptor (beta chain) has a count of ten or more. What it binds is unknown. These data are taken from a study of T-cell memory formation after mild COVID-19. Study-wide background: Largely donor-specific TCR clusters were found.

The germline gives CDR1 SGHRS, CDR2 YFSETQ. V was trimmed by 3 bases and J by 2 bases, leaving 1 base between them. The CDR3 runs to 11 residues. TCRdb re-called the 5' RACE reads with MiXCR, one entry per CDR3 protein. The repertoire holds about 110,000 distinct CDR3 sequences, with roughly 12% as singletons. Study-wide results and caveats: Pre-infection memory carried some responding clones, suggesting that cross-reactive memory joined. The main location of contracting CD4+ clones was CM and EM, and that of contracting CD8+ clones was EMRA.

J is TRBJ2-3 and V is TRBV5-1; no reliable D call. Sequenced material: PBMCs or a T cell subset sorted from them (not recorded which). The sequence derives from an adult woman who had mild COVID-19 (a few samples of this study predate the infection). Cell type and time point are not known. The CDR3 coding sequence is TGCGCCAGCAGCTCCACAGATACGCAGTATTTT. Amino acids: CASSSTDTQYF.